This T cell receptor beta chain was obtained from a study of OX40 agonist ivuxolimab in advanced cancers. Sampled blood was obtained at baseline, cycle 4 day 1, and cycle 7 day 1. TCRdb's table, derived via immunoSEQ multiplex PCR, lists solely in-frame clones and lacks some. The sample has tens of thousands of clones; roughly nine tenths are singletons. The CDR3 totals 17 residues. Between the trimmed V and J ends, which lost 4 bases and 4 bases, there was a span of 20 bases. CDR1 LGHNA and CDR2 YNFKEQ come from the germline V gene. The sequence came from an adult with an advanced solid tumor such as melanoma, head and neck, liver or kidney cancer. The sequences come from CD4+ or CD8+ T cells sorted from blood, collected in a trial of the OX40 agonist ivuxolimab. The rearrangement uses TRBV4-2 and TRBJ2-1; the D gene could be TRBD1 or TRBD2 (6 bases each). CDR3 bases: TGTGCCAGCAGCCGAGAAGTGACCGGGGGCGTATACAATGAGCAGTTCTTC. This codes for CASSREVTGGVYNEQFF.